The sequence of this TCR beta chain was determined in a study of spatial heterogeneity in lung cancer. For the study at large: Detection consistently captured more beta-chain sequences than alpha-chain sequences. General study results and limits: At resection, ubiquitous expanded tumor TCRs appeared in blood more than at follow-up.

In the library, each TCR cDNA molecule bore its own unique molecular identifier. MiXCR, applied by TCRdb to the 5' RACE reads, yields one record per CDR3 protein. The sample comprises around 87,000 distinct CDR3 sequences, over 9.5% of which are singletons, and roughly two fifths rests with the top ten. The sample's time point: sample taken at primary tumor resection. TCRs were sequenced from unsorted whole RNA of tumor, nontumor lung or PBMC. The donor population consisted of approximately 79 patients with untreated, early-stage non-small cell lung cancer. About this clonotype: Its matching antigen is unknown. Possible read error: a much larger clone is one base away.

CDR3 length: 15 amino acids. Germline lookup yields CDR1 SGHVS and CDR2 FQNEAQ. The chain is built from TRBV7-8 and TRBJ2-1, with D perhaps TRBD2 (5 bases). Material: PBMCs, obtained at surgery. This TCR derives from a male donor with early-stage non-small cell lung cancer. DNA of the CDR3: TGTGCCAGCAGCTTAGGCTCCGGGAATTACAATGAGCAGTCCTTC. Protein: CASSLGSGNYNEQSF. The full variable domain, rest sourced from reference TRBV7-8 and TRBJ2-1, is GAGVSQSPRYKVAKRGQDVALRCDPISGHVSLFWYQQALGQGPEFLTYFQNEAQLDKSGLPSDRFFAERPEGSVSTLKIQRTQQEDSAVYLCASSLGSGNYNEQSFGPGTRLTVL.